A selection of T cell receptor beta chains follows, all from one sample in a study of OX40 agonist ivuxolimab in advanced cancers. Measured with immunoSEQ multiplex PCR; TCRdb has only the in-frame clones, and not every one. The sample consists of over 95,000 clones, 80% to 90% of them appearing once. The sequenced sample was CD4+ or CD8+ T cells sorted from blood, obtained in a trial of the OX40 agonist ivuxolimab. These receptors came from an adult with an advanced solid tumor such as melanoma, head and neck, liver or kidney cancer. CDR3s include the opening cysteine and the closing phenylalanine or tryptophan. The D gene is left open where the match is weak. Size values are once, few and many counts, or a class for expanded clones, and some rows have none.

j_call | v_call | d_call | clone_size | cdr3_nt | cdr3_aa
TRBJ2-5 | TRBV6-5 | - | once | TGTGCCAGCACAGCGCTGGAGACCCAGTACTTC | CASTALETQYF
TRBJ1-5 | TRBV28 | - | - | TGTGCCAGCAGAGAAGGACAGCTCAATCAGCCCCAGCATTTT | CASREGQLNQPQHF
TRBJ2-1 | TRBV10-1 | TRBD1 | - | TGCGCCAGCTCTACCGGGACAGGCTACAATGAGCAGTTCTTC | CASSTGTGYNEQFF
TRBJ1-3 | TRBV6-1 | - | - | TGTGCCAGCAGTGTGCACAGGGCGGCCGGAAACACCATATATTTT | CASSVHRAAGNTIYF
TRBJ2-7 | TRBV28 | TRBD1 | - | TGTGCCAGCAGTTCCTCCGGGACAGGGGTCTACGAGCAGTACTTC | CASSSSGTGVYEQYF
TRBJ1-3 | TRBV29-1 | - | - | TGCAGCGTTGCGGTAACTGGAAACACCATATATTTT | CSVAVTGNTIYF
TRBJ2-3 | TRBV5-1 | TRBD2 | - | TGCGCCAGCAGCTTGGTACTAGCGACAGATACGCAGTATTTT | CASSLVLATDTQYF
TRBJ2-1 | TRBV29-1 | TRBD2 | - | TGCAGCGTTCGGACTAGCGATATCAATGAGCAGTTCTTC | CSVRTSDINEQFF
TRBJ1-1 | TRBV6-6 | TRBD1 | - | TGTGCCAGCAGTCTAACACCAGGGGGCTCTGAAGCTTTCTTT | CASSLTPGGSEAFF
TRBJ2-1 | TRBV11-2 | TRBD2 | - | TGTGCCAGCAGGACCACGGCGGGGGGCCAGGGTGAGCAGTTCTTC | CASRTTAGGQGEQFF